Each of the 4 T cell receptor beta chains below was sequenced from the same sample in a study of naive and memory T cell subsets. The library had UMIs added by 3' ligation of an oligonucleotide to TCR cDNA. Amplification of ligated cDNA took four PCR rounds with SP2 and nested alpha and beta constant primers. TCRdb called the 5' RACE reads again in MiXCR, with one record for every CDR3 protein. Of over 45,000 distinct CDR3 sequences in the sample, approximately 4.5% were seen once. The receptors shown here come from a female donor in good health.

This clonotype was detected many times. This chain's CDR3 is CASSLVPETQYF. The CDR3 nucleotides are TGCGCCAGCAGCCTAGTACCAGAGACCCAGTACTTC. The genes are TRBV10-2 and TRBJ2-5; no firm D call. The germline CDR1 and CDR2 sequences are WSHSY and SAAADI. Trimming shortened V by 6 bases and J by 4 bases, and 9 bases separated the two germline ends. The CDR3 covers 12 residues.

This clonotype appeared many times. The CDR3 loop is CASSPRPEREAPYSGANVLTF. The CDR3 coding sequence is TGTGCCAGCTCACCACGCCCGGAGCGGGAGGCTCCTTACTCTGGGGCCAACGTCCTGACTTTC. The chain is built from TRBV18 and TRBJ2-6; 9 bases fit TRBD2. The V and J ends lost 1 base and 0 bases, in that order; junction bases with no gene match: 13. CDR1 and CDR2 (germline): KGHSH, LQKENI. CDR3 length: 21 amino acids.

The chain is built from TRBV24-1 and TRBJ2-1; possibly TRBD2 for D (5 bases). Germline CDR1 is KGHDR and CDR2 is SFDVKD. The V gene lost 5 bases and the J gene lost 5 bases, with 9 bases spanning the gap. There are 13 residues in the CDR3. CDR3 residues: CATSVDWNNEQFF. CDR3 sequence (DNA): TGTGCCACCAGTGTGGACTGGAACAATGAGCAGTTCTTC.

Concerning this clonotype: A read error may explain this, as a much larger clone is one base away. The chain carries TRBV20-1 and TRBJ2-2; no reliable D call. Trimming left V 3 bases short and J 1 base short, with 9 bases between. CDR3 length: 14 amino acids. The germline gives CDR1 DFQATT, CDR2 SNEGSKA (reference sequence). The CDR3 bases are TGCAGTGCTAGCAGATGGGGGAACACCGGGGAGCTGTTTTTT. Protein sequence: CSASRWGNTGELFF.